These 30 T cell receptor beta chains were sequenced from one sample in a study of blood T cell repertoires in COVID-19. Assay: immunoSEQ multiplex PCR; the TCRdb copy retains only in-frame clones and omits some. The sample lists around 280,000 clones; about nine tenths were seen once. Sequenced material: peripheral blood. Every receptor here comes from a woman in her twenties or thirties with COVID-19, enrolled during active disease.

The J gene is TRBJ1-5, the V gene TRBV30, with D uncertain. Germline assignment: CDR1 GTSNPN and CDR2 SVGIG (reference sequence). This CDR3 is built from 15 residues. Trimming removed 1 base at V and 1 base at J, with 11 bases between. DNA of the CDR3: TGTGCCTGGAGTGCCCCCCGAGGGAGCAATCAGCCCCAGCATTTT. Amino acids: CAWSAPRGSNQPQHF.

This chain connects TRBV5-8 to TRBJ1-3, with D possibly TRBD1 on 5 matching bases. Germline V CDR1 and CDR2: SGHTS, YDEGEE. CDR3 size: 14 residues. V shed 1 base and J shed 2 bases, with 7 bases lying between them. The CDR3: CASSLRGTGNTIYF. CDR3 DNA sequence: TGTGCCAGCAGCTTGCGGGGGACTGGAAACACCATATATTTT. The whole variable domain, filled in from reference TRBV5-8 and TRBJ1-3, reads EAGVTQSPTHLIKTRGQQATLRCSPISGHTSVYWYQQALGLGLQFLLWYDEGEERNRGNFPPRFSGRQFPNYSSELNVNALELEDSALYLCASSLRGTGNTIYFGEGSWLTVV.

The genes are TRBV2 and TRBJ1-5, with 9 nucleotides matching TRBD1. J gave up 6 bases and V 6 bases, and 6 bases lay outside the gene matches. Germline CDR1 and CDR2: SNHLY and FYNNEI. CDR3 length equals 14 residues. CDR3 region: CASRGQGPGQPQHF. CDR3 bases: TGTGCCAGCAGGGGACAGGGACCGGGTCAGCCCCAGCATTTT.

The chain uses TRBV7-8 and TRBJ2-3; 12 nucleotides match TRBD2. The CDR3 runs to 16 residues. The germline gives CDR1 SGHVS, CDR2 FQNEAQ. The trim removed 5 bases at V and 6 bases at J, leaving 9 bases unmatched. CDR3 amino acids: CASSLRLAGVGDTQYF. The CDR3 bases are TGTGCCAGCAGCCTCAGACTAGCGGGAGTCGGCGATACGCAGTATTTT.

This clone was picked up a small number of times. The V and J genes are TRBV27 and TRBJ2-5; a weak D match, TRBD2 (6 bases). The V gene lost 6 bases and the J gene lost 4 bases, with 12 bases spanning the gap. The germline CDR1 and CDR2 sequences are MNHEY and SMNVEV (reference sequence). The length of the CDR3 is 13 residues. The CDR3 reads CASREGVRETQYF. CDR3 nucleotides: TGTGCCAGCAGGGAGGGAGTTAGAGAGACCCAGTACTTC.

V and J are TRBV5-4 and TRBJ2-5; 7 bases line up with TRBD2. There are 15 residues in the CDR3. Germline loops: CDR1 SGHNT, CDR2 YYREEE (reference sequence). J was trimmed by 2 bases and V by 2 bases; bases with no gene match: 6. CDR3 sequence: CASSLAGRLQETQYF. The CDR3 DNA reads TGTGCCAGCAGCTTAGCCGGGAGGCTACAAGAGACCCAGTACTTC.

The rearrangement uses TRBV10-3 and TRBJ1-5; possibly TRBD1 for D (6 bases). Germline CDR1 is ENHRY and CDR2 is SYGVKD. Trimming took off 6 bases at V and 1 base at J, with 28 bases between the two ends. The CDR3 contains 20 residues. CDR3: CAIRAIPGHQIRVSNQPQHF. DNA of the CDR3: TGTGCCATCAGGGCAATTCCGGGACACCAAATACGTGTAAGCAATCAGCCCCAGCATTTT.

This clone showed up just a few times. The chain uses TRBV4-3 and TRBJ2-2, with D unresolved. The germline CDR1 and CDR2 sequences are LGHNA and YSLEER. This CDR3 comprises 15 residues. V lost 4 bases to trimming and J lost 3 bases, with 12 bases between them. The CDR3 is CASSPRVEYTGELFF. As DNA, the CDR3 is TGCGCCAGCAGCCCCCGAGTAGAGTACACCGGGGAGCTGTTTTTT.

This clone was detected only once. The V gene is TRBV19, the J gene TRBJ1-1; TRBD1 matches at 7 bases. CDR1 and CDR2 from the germline V gene are LNHDA and SQIVND (reference sequence). With V trimmed by 3 bases and J by 4 bases, 8 bases remained unmatched. The CDR3 extends over 15 amino acids. The CDR3 DNA sequence: TGTGCCAGTAGTATGGGCCGGGACAGCGGCACTGAAGCTTTCTTT. It translates to CASSMGRDSGTEAFF. Full variable domain (missing parts from reference TRBV19 and TRBJ1-1): DGGITQSPKYLFRKEGQNVTLSCEQNLNHDAMYWYRQDPGQGLRLIYYSQIVNDFQKGDIAEGYSVSREKKESFPLTVTSAQKNPTAFYLCASSMGRDSGTEAFFGQGTRLTVV.

V gene TRBV7-9 combines with J gene TRBJ1-2; unclear D gene. Germline V lookup: CDR1 SEHNR, CDR2 FQNEAQ (reference sequence). CDR3 length: 14 amino acids. V lost 1 base to trimming and J lost 8 bases, with 14 bases between them. DNA of the CDR3: TGTGCCAGCAGCTTAGAGGCGGGCTATAGGGGCTACACCTTC. It specifies CASSLEAGYRGYTF.

The V gene is TRBV4-3, the J gene TRBJ1-2; TRBD1 is a possible D gene (6 bases). This CDR3 comprises 15 residues. Looked up from germline, CDR1 is LGHNA and CDR2 is YSLEER. V dropped 1 base and J dropped 7 bases, with 16 bases sitting between them. CDR3 DNA: TGCGCCAGCAGCCAAGGGGTTAGGGGGTTTGGTGGCTACACCTTC. It translates to CASSQGVRGFGGYTF.

The CDR3 coding sequence is TGCAGCGTGAGGGCAGGTCCCTACGAGCAGTACTTC. Amino acids: CSVRAGPYEQYF. V and J are TRBV29-1 and TRBJ2-7; D may be TRBD2 (5 bases). V was cut by 6 bases and J by 2 bases, with 11 bases left in between. CDR3 length equals 12 residues. Germline lookup yields CDR1 SQVTM and CDR2 ANQGSEA.

The V call is TRBV30, the J call TRBJ2-3, with a possible D match to TRBD2 (7 bases). Trimming pared 0 bases from V and 3 bases from J, leaving 13 bases between. CDR1 and CDR2 from the germline V gene are GTSNPN and SVGIG (reference sequence). CDR3 length: 15 residues. CDR3 amino acids: CAWSVGGAGTDTQYF. CDR3 nucleotide sequence: TGTGCCTGGAGTGTAGGGGGGGCAGGAACAGATACGCAGTATTTT.

Only one count was recorded for this clone. The chain uses TRBV19 and TRBJ2-5, with D possibly matching TRBD1 (6 bases). Trimming cost V 0 bases and J 7 bases, with 18 bases left between them. CDR3 size: 16 residues. The V gene's germline CDR1 is LNHDA and CDR2 SQIVND (reference sequence). CDR3 sequence reads: CASSIEGRQGSLTQYF. As DNA, the CDR3 is TGTGCCAGTAGTATAGAAGGACGGCAGGGGTCCCTGACCCAGTACTTC. The full variable domain, completed using reference TRBV19 and TRBJ2-5, is DGGITQSPKYLFRKEGQNVTLSCEQNLNHDAMYWYRQDPGQGLRLIYYSQIVNDFQKGDIAEGYSVSREKKESFPLTVTSAQKNPTAFYLCASSIEGRQGSLTQYFGPGTRLLVL.

The V call is TRBV6-2 or TRBV6-3, the J call TRBJ2-5; possibly TRBD1 for D (5 bases). The CDR3 covers 16 residues. Trimming left V 4 bases short and J 2 bases short, with 17 bases between. The V gene's germline CDR1 is MNHEY and CDR2 SVGEGT. The CDR3 spells CASSFALTRQQETQYF. CDR3 sequence (DNA): TGTGCCAGCAGTTTCGCATTAACGAGACAGCAAGAGACCCAGTACTTC.

This chain joins TRBV29-1 and TRBJ2-3; the D gene is possibly TRBD2 (5 bases). In germline, CDR1 is SQVTM, CDR2 ANQGSEA. The CDR3 has 11 amino acids. The CDR3 spells CAHYSGYTQYF. CDR3 coding DNA: TGCGCCCATTACTCGGGGTATACGCAGTATTTT.

The chain couples TRBV30 to TRBJ1-4; tentative D call: TRBD1 (6 bases). CDR1 GTSNPN and CDR2 SVGIG come from the germline V gene (reference sequence). V was shortened by 1 base and J by 10 bases, with 22 bases between the two germline ends. The CDR3 is 16 amino acids. CDR3 bases: TGTGCCTGGAGTGGTGCGATCGGAACAGGGACGAGAAAACTGTTTTTT. Amino acids: CAWSGAIGTGTRKLFF.

The chain employs TRBV28 and TRBJ2-4; perhaps TRBD1 as D (5 bases). The CDR3 consists of 15 residues. Deletions cut 5 bases from V and 1 base from J, with 12 bases between. The germline V gene has CDR1 MDHEN and CDR2 SYDVKM. The CDR3 is CASSAGSRAKNIQYF. The DNA of the CDR3 is TGTGCCAGCAGTGCAGGGTCGAGGGCCAAAAACATTCAGTACTTC. Drawing the rest from reference TRBV28 and TRBJ2-4, the complete variable domain is DVKVTQSSRYLVKRTGEKVFLECVQDMDHENMFWYRQDPGLGLRLIYFSYDVKMKEKGDIPEGYSVSREKKERFSLILESASTNQTSMYLCASSAGSRAKNIQYFGAGTRLSVL.

This chain links TRBV29-1 with TRBJ2-2, with unresolved D. CDR1 and CDR2 from the germline V gene are SQVTM and ANQGSEA. Trimming stripped 5 bases from V and 0 bases from J, with 13 bases between. The CDR3 contains 15 residues. The CDR3 reads CSVPLHTANTGELFF. CDR3 bases: TGCAGCGTTCCTCTTCACACCGCGAACACCGGGGAGCTGTTTTTT.

The chain has TRBV13 and TRBJ2-1; 11 bases are a match to TRBD2. The CDR3 extends over 15 amino acids. Trimming cost V 6 bases and J 3 bases; bases outside gene matches: 4. Germline V gene sequence: CDR1 PRHDT, CDR2 FYEKMQ (reference sequence). The CDR3 coding sequence is TGTGCCAGCAGACCGGGACTAGCGGTCTACAATGAGCAGTTCTTC. Encoded protein: CASRPGLAVYNEQFF.

The V call is TRBV5-1, the J call TRBJ2-2, with D possibly being TRBD1 (5 bases). The V and J ends lost 2 bases and 5 bases respectively, with 7 bases between them. CDR1 and CDR2 (germline): SGHRS, YFSETQ. CDR3 length: 13 residues. This CDR3 reads CASSFRETGELFF. The CDR3 DNA is TGCGCCAGCAGCTTCAGGGAAACCGGGGAGCTGTTTTTT.

This clone was recorded once. The V gene is TRBV5-1, the J gene TRBJ2-1, with TRBD2 as a possible D gene (6 bases). CDR3 length: 16 amino acids. The germline CDR1 and CDR2 sequences are SGHRS and YFSETQ. V was cut by 4 bases and J by 0 bases, with 14 bases left in between. CDR3 residues: CASSLLTGSSYNEQFF. CDR3 sequence (DNA): TGCGCCAGCAGCCTACTGACCGGGAGCTCCTACAATGAGCAGTTCTTC.

This clone was seen only once. The V gene is TRBV6-5, the J gene TRBJ1-3; 7 bases match TRBD1. Per germline, CDR1 MNHEY and CDR2 SVGAGI. The CDR3 has 14 residues. J was trimmed by 3 bases and V by 6 bases; bases with no gene match: 5. In nucleotides, the CDR3 is TGTGCCAGCAGGACAGGGAGAAGTGGAAACACCATATATTTT. This sequence encodes CASRTGRSGNTIYF.

The V gene is TRBV27, the J gene TRBJ2-7, with 8 bases fitting TRBD1. The CDR3 is made up of 14 amino acids. The V segment lost 7 bases and the J segment 4 bases; nucleotides outside the gene matches: 9. CDR1 is MNHEY and CDR2 is SMNVEV in the germline V gene (reference sequence). This chain's CDR3 is CASTGRQGAYEQYF. The CDR3 DNA reads TGTGCCAGCACGGGGAGGCAGGGGGCGTACGAGCAGTACTTC.

The CDR3 DNA is TGCGCCAGCAGCCTGGGGACAGCGCGAGAGACCCAGTACTTC. Translation gives CASSLGTARETQYF. The chain employs TRBV5-1 and TRBJ2-5; the match to TRBD1 covers 7 bases. V shed 4 bases and J 4 bases; nucleotides not matched to a gene: 7. Germline V gene sequence: CDR1 SGHRS, CDR2 YFSETQ. The CDR3 has 14 amino acids.

This sequence joins TRBV18 and TRBJ2-5, with a weak D call TRBD2 (5 bases). The CDR3 length is 15 residues. The V gene lost 3 bases and the J gene lost 2 bases, with 13 bases spanning the gap. Germline V gene data show CDR1 as KGHSH and CDR2 as LQKENI. CDR3 amino acids: CASSPIEGPQETQYF. Here the CDR3 DNA reads TGTGCCAGCTCACCCATCGAGGGCCCTCAAGAGACCCAGTACTTC.

The V and J genes are TRBV19 and TRBJ2-7; D might be TRBD1 (6 bases). Germline loops: CDR1 LNHDA, CDR2 SQIVND (reference sequence). Trimming shortened V by 1 base and J by 2 bases, and 9 bases separated the two germline ends. CDR3 size: 14 residues. DNA of the CDR3: TGTGCCAGTAGTATAGGACAGGAGACCTACGAGCAGTACTTC. Translating it yields CASSIGQETYEQYF.

This clone was found a few times. The rearrangement links TRBV28 to TRBJ1-1; perhaps TRBD1 as D (5 bases). V dropped 5 bases and J dropped 0 bases, with 7 bases sitting between them. The CDR3 spans 13 residues. The germline V gene encodes CDR1 MDHEN and CDR2 SYDVKM. Here the CDR3 DNA reads TGTGCCAGCAGTGCGGGACTGAACACTGAAGCTTTCTTT. It encodes CASSAGLNTEAFF.

V and J are TRBV28 and TRBJ2-2, with D possibly being TRBD2 (6 bases). Germline values: CDR1 MDHEN, CDR2 SYDVKM. Trimming cost V 3 bases and J 6 bases, with 11 bases left between them. The CDR3 totals 14 residues. The DNA of the CDR3 is TGTGCCAGCAGTTTTCTAGCGTCTGCCGGGGAGCTGTTTTTT. Translating gives CASSFLASAGELFF.

The chain recombines TRBV2 with TRBJ1-2, with 9 bases that match TRBD1. Germline values: CDR1 SNHLY, CDR2 FYNNEI. V shed 8 bases and J 4 bases; nucleotides not matched to a gene: 8. The CDR3 loop spans 14 amino acids. The CDR3 sequence: CASSGQGDSYGYTF. CDR3 bases: TGTGCCAGCTCGGGACAGGGTGACTCCTATGGCTACACCTTC. The full variable domain, rest sourced from reference TRBV2 and TRBJ1-2, is EPEVTQTPSHQVTQMGQEVILRCVPISNHLYFYWYRQILGQKVEFLVSFYNNEISEKSEIFDDQFSVERPDGSNFTLKIRSTKLEDSAMYFCASSGQGDSYGYTFGSGTRLTVV.